Each of the 10 T cell receptor beta chains below was sequenced from the same sample in a study of CD4 T cells in relation to SARS-CoV-2 and coronaviruses (dated by TCRdb to about 2021). CD4+ T cells from unexposed donors were collected before the COVID-19 pandemic (2011-2018). The EasySep CD4+ T cell isolation kit was used to isolate CD4+ T cells once the cultures had run for under twelve days. Library construction relied on the immunoSEQ multiplex PCR assay. TCRdb re-hosts the immuneACCESS table, in-frame sequences only. Its copies lack some clones; in the studies checked, an unresolved V gene accounts for under half of them, and the cause for the rest is not known. The table for this sample lists about 19,000 clones; around 81% of them were counted only once. 9.5% to 12% of the sample belongs to the ten largest clones. No antigen has been identified for these receptors. Sequences were obtained from CD4+ T cells from PBMCs, cultured in vitro. Receptor source: a human donor in good health.

The rearrangement uses TRBV18 and TRBJ2-3, with TRBD1 matching over 8 bases. The CDR3 sequence is 16 residues long. The germline CDR1 and CDR2 sequences are KGHSH and LQKENI. J lost 6 bases, V lost 4 bases, and 12 bases had no gene match. The CDR3 region has the DNA TGTGCCAGCTCACAGACAGGGATCGGGACAGGCGATACGCAGTATTTT. Translation gives CASSQTGIGTGDTQYF.

This clone was recorded a few times. The chain combines TRBV7-2 with TRBJ2-2; the D is unclear. Germline values: CDR1 SGHTA, CDR2 FQGNSA. The CDR3 spans 15 residues. V was trimmed by 6 bases and J by 1 base, leaving 12 bases between them. CDR3 amino acids: CASSGRSRNTGELFF. Written as DNA, the CDR3 is TGTGCCAGCAGTGGAAGGTCGCGGAACACCGGGGAGCTGTTTTTT. The full variable domain, in which reference TRBV7-2 and TRBJ2-2 provide the parts outside the CDR3, is GAGVSQSPSNKVTEKGKDVELRCDPISGHTALYWYRQSLGQGLEFLIYFQGNSAPDKSGLPSDRFSAERTGGSVSTLTIQRTQQEDSAVYLCASSGRSRNTGELFFGEGSRLTVL.

CDR3 bases: TGTGCCAGCTCACCGGGACCAGGTGACACTGAAGCTTTCTTT. Translated, it gives CASSPGPGDTEAFF. The J gene is TRBJ1-1, the V gene TRBV18; possibly TRBD1 for D (5 bases). Germline loops: CDR1 KGHSH, CDR2 LQKENI. The CDR3 consists of 14 residues. V lost 3 bases to trimming and J lost 3 bases, with 11 bases between them.

The genes are TRBV10-3 and TRBJ1-1; D remains unclear. Trimming took 5 bases from V and 0 from J, leaving 7 bases between them. This CDR3 is 13 amino acids long. The germline CDR1 and CDR2 sequences are ENHRY and SYGVKD. The CDR3 DNA follows: TGTGCCATCAGTAACCCTATGAACACTGAAGCTTTCTTT. Its protein product is CAISNPMNTEAFF.

This clone was counted once. This rearrangement joins TRBV4-2 to TRBJ2-5, with 11 bases matching TRBD2. The CDR3 is 18 residues long. CDR1 and CDR2 (germline): LGHNA, YNFKEQ. The J segment lost 1 base and the V segment lost 4 bases, leaving 11 bases of the junction unmatched. For the CDR3, the DNA is TGTGCCAGCAGCCCCGGGGGGGGACTAGCGGCATTCCAAGAGACCCAGTACTTC. Its protein is CASSPGGGLAAFQETQYF.

The J gene is TRBJ2-6, the V gene TRBV27; 8 bases are a match to TRBD1. Germline CDR1 is MNHEY and CDR2 is SMNVEV (reference sequence). This CDR3 contains 18 residues. J was trimmed by 0 bases and V by 4 bases; bases with no gene match: 8. CDR3 nucleotides: TGTGCCAGCAGTTCTCCGGGACAGGTTACCTCTGGGGCCAACGTCCTGACTTTC. As protein: CASSSPGQVTSGANVLTF.

The chain has TRBV3-1 (or the pseudogene TRBV3-2) and TRBJ2-7, with 8 bases matching TRBD1. CDR1 is LGHDT and CDR2 is YNNKEL in the germline V gene (reference sequence). This CDR3 has 15 amino acids. V lost 1 base and J lost 2; bases outside the gene matches: 4. The chain's CDR3 is CASSQAAGGTYEQYF. The CDR3 DNA sequence: TGTGCCAGCAGCCAAGCGGCAGGGGGCACCTACGAGCAGTACTTC.

This chain connects TRBV10-3 to TRBJ1-5; 9 positions agree with TRBD1. The CDR3 has 14 residues. Germline V gene sequence: CDR1 ENHRY, CDR2 SYGVKD. V lost 2 bases and J lost 4; bases outside the gene matches: 0. The CDR3 reads CAISEDRGNQPQHF. CDR3 bases: TGTGCCATCAGTGAGGACAGGGGGAATCAGCCCCAGCATTTT.

CDR3 sequence: CASSLGGLETQYF. DNA for the CDR3: TGTGCCAGCAGCTTAGGGGGGTTGGAGACCCAGTACTTC. The V gene is TRBV7-8, the J gene TRBJ2-5, with D possibly being TRBD1 or TRBD2 (5 bases each). Germline CDR1 is SGHVS and CDR2 is FQNEAQ. V was pared by 1 base and J by 5 bases, with 8 bases between. This CDR3 comprises 13 residues.

The gene calls are TRBV5-1 and TRBJ1-4, with D uncertain. V lost 2 bases and J lost 0, with 11 bases in between. Per the germline V gene, CDR1 is SGHRS and CDR2 is YFSETQ. This CDR3 is 16 amino acids long. The CDR3 region has the DNA TGCGCCAGCAGCTTCGGCCAAGGAACAACTAATGAAAAACTGTTTTTT. It specifies CASSFGQGTTNEKLFF.